This T cell receptor beta chain was sequenced in a study of T cells in women clearing cervical HPV infection. Turning to the study itself: Case blood was drawn when the lesion was first found; control blood after infection became undetectable. With HLA typing for only a few women, HLA confounding remains possible.

In the case of this clone: The sequenced fragment ends 3 residues before the CDR3 boundary, so the rest is inferred from the germline J gene.

Generated by immunoSEQ multiplex PCR, the TCRdb table keeps only in-frame clones and is missing some. The listing contains 20,000 to 25,000 clones. This CDR3 region has 13 residues. CDR1 and CDR2 from the germline V gene are SGHRS and YFSETQ. The chain is built from TRBV5-1 and TRBJ1-2, with 8 bases lining up with TRBD1. The sequence was collected from a woman between 18 and 70 years old with a cervical HPV16 infection that either progressed to CIN3+ or cleared (not recorded which). The material sequenced was blood buffy coat. The part of the CDR3 DNA that was read is TGCGCCAGCAGCTTGCAGGGGGCGATCGGC. This codes for CASSLQGAIG. In full, the CDR3 is CASSLQGAIGYTF.